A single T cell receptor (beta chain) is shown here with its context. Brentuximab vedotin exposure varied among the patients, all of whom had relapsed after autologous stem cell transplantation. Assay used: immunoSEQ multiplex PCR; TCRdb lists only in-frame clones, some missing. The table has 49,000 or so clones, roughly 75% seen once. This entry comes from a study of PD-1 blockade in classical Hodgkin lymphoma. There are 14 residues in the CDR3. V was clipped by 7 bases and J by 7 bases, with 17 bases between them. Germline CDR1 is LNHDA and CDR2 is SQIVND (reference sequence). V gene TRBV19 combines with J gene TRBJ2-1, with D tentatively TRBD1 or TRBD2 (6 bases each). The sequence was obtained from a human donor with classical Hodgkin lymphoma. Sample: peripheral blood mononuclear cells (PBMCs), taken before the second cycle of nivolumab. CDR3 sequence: CASTPLRGANEQFF. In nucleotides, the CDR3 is TGTGCCAGTACCCCGCTTAGGGGGGCTAATGAGCAGTTCTTC.